This paragraph reports one TCR beta chain. The CDR3 has 20 residues. With 2 bases clipped from V and 4 bases from J, the junction kept 18 bases outside the gene matches. The germline V gene encodes CDR1 SGHTA and CDR2 FQGTGA. How the authors handled the data: By means of reference gene primer amplification, nucleated cell counts were estimated. Data came from immunoSEQ multiplex PCR; TCRdb stores just in-frame clones and leaves some out. For V, J and clone size, that table is used; D and trimming come from the DNA. Among approximately 500,000 clones listed, over 75% were seen once. The data belong to a study of blood T cell repertoires in COVID-19. On the study more broadly: Samples came from the United States, Italy and Spain, spanning acute and convalescent COVID-19. Sources were T cells, B-cell-depleted T cells, or PBMCs; the material itself was cDNA or gDNA.

Sequencing input: peripheral blood. This chain connects TRBV7-3 to TRBJ2-1; TRBD2 agrees at 9 bases. The sequence came from a human donor in a cohort sampled during active COVID-19. The CDR3 loop is CASSLRRGLAGPFGYNEQFF. DNA for the CDR3: TGTGCCAGCAGCTTACGACGCGGGCTAGCGGGACCTTTTGGATACAATGAGCAGTTCTTC.